The following is a TCR beta chain sequence with its context. This CDR3 comprises 13 residues. The junction had 3 bases not matched to a gene; V was cut back by 4 bases and J by 8 bases. The germline V gene has CDR1 SNHLY and CDR2 FYNNEI. This entry belongs to a study of blood T cells in healthy people across ages. For the second PCR, which ran for roughly 7 to 11 cycles, a sample-barcoded 5' primer and a J-beta primer mix were used. A 12-random-nucleotide template-switch adaptor tagged each cDNA molecule. A single record per CDR3 protein comes from TCRdb applying MiXCR to the 5' RACE reads. The sample lists hundreds of thousands of distinct CDR3 sequences, 56% occurring once.

The TCR originated in a man in his forties or fifties in good health. The J gene is TRBJ2-1, the V gene TRBV2; 9 bases fit TRBD1. The sample comprised blood. The CDR3 DNA is TGTGCCAGCAGTGCACAGGGGGCGCATGAGCAGTTCTTC. This translates into CASSAQGAHEQFF. The full variable domain, completed using reference TRBV2 and TRBJ2-1, is EPEVTQTPSHQVTQMGQEVILRCVPISNHLYFYWYRQILGQKVEFLVSFYNNEISEKSEIFDDQFSVERPDGSNFTLKIRSTKLEDSAMYFCASSAQGAHEQFFGPGTRLTVL.